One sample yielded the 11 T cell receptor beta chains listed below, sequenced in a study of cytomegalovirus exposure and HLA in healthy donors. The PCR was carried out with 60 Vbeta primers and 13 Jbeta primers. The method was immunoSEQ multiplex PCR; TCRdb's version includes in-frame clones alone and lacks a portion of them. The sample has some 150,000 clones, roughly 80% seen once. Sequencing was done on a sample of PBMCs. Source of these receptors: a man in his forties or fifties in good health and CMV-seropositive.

The CDR3, as DNA: TGCGCCAGCAGCCAAGTCGGGACAGGGGGCTCTGGAAACACCATATATTTT. This gives the protein CASSQVGTGGSGNTIYF. This chain joins TRBV4-1 and TRBJ1-3; 11 bases are a match to TRBD1. After removal of 1 base from V and 0 bases from J, the junction contained 2 bases not matched to a gene. Germline V gene lookup returns CDR1 MGHRA and CDR2 YSYEKL. This CDR3 region has 17 residues.

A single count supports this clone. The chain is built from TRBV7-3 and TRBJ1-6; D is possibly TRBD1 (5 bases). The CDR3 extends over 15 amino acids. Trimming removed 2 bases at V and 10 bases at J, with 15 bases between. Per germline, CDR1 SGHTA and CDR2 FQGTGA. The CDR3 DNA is TGTGCCAGCAGCTTAGGGCAGGGTTATCGATCACCCCTCCACTTT. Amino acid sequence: CASSLGQGYRSPLHF.

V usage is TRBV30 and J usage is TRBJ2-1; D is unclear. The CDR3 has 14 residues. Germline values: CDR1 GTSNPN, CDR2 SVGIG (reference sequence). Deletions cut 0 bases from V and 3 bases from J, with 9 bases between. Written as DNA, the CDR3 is TGTGCCTGGAGTGTCGAACAGAGCTACAATGAGCAGTTCTTC. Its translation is CAWSVEQSYNEQFF. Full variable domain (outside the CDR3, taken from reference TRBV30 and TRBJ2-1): SQTIHQWPATLVQPVGSPLSLECTVEGTSNPNLYWYRQAAGRGLQLLFYSVGIGQISSEVPQNLSASRPQDRQFILSSKKLLLSDSGFYLCAWSVEQSYNEQFFGPGTRLTVL.

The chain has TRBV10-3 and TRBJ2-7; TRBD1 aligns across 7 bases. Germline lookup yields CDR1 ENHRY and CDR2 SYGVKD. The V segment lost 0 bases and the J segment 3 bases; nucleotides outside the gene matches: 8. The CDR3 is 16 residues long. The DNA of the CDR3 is TGTGCCATCAGTGAGTCGACAGGGTCGGTCCGCTACGAGCAGTACTTC. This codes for CAISESTGSVRYEQYF.

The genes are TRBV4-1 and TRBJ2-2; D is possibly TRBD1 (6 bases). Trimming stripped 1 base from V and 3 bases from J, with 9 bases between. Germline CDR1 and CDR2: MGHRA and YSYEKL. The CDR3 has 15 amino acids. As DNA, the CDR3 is TGCGCCAGCAGCCAAGGATACAGGGACACCGGGGAGCTGTTTTTT. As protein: CASSQGYRDTGELFF.

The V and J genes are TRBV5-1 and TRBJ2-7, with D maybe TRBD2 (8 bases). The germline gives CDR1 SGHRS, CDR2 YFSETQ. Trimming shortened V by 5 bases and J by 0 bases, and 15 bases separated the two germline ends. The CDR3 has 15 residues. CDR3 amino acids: CASSSQGTSSYEQYF. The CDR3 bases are TGCGCCAGCAGTTCACAGGGGACTAGCTCCTACGAGCAGTACTTC.

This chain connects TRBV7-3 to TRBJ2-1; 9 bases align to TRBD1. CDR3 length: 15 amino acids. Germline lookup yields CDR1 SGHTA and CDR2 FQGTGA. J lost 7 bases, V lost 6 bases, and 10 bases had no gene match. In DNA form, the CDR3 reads TGTGCCAGCAGTTCGCTTCTGGACAGGGGAAATGAGCAGTTCTTC. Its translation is CASSSLLDRGNEQFF.

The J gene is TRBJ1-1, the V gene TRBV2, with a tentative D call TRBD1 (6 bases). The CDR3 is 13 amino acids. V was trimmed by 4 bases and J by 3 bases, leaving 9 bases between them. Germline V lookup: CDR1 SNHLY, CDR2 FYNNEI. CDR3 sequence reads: CASSADRYTEAFF. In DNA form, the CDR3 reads TGTGCCAGCAGTGCGGACAGATACACTGAAGCTTTCTTT.

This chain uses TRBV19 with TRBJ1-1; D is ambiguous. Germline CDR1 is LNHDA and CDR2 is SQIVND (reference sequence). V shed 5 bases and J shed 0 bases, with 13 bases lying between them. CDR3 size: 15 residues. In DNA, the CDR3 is TGTGCCAGTAGTCCCCCGGGTGTCTTGAACACTGAAGCTTTCTTT. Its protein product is CASSPPGVLNTEAFF.

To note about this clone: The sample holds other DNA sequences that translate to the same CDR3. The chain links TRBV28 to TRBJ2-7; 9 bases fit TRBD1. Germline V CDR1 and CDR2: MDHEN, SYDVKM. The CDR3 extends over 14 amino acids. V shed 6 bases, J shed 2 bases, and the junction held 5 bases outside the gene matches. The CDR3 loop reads CASSRQGVTYEQYF. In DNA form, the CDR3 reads TGTGCCAGCAGCCGACAGGGGGTGACCTACGAGCAGTACTTC. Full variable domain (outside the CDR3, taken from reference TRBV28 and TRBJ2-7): DVKVTQSSRYLVKRTGEKVFLECVQDMDHENMFWYRQDPGLGLRLIYFSYDVKMKEKGDIPEGYSVSREKKERFSLILESASTNQTSMYLCASSRQGVTYEQYFGPGTRLTVT.

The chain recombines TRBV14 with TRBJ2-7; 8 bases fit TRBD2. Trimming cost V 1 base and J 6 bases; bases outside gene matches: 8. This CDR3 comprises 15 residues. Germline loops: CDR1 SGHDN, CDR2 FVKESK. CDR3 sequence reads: CASSQVYGGAFEQYF. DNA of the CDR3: TGTGCCAGCAGCCAAGTATACGGGGGGGCCTTCGAGCAGTACTTC.